This T cell receptor (beta chain) originates from a study of regulatory T cells in long-lasting Graves disease. As for the study in general: Graves' patients who were just diagnosed had used antithyroid drugs for under 3 months.

Regarding time point: newly diagnosed GD, antithyroid drugs for less than 3 months. RNA isolated from PBMCs was used to make the TCR library. An endocrinology department in Xi'an, China, recruited the patients. This clonotype was detected many times. No antigen is known for it. Findings and limits, study-wide: Shared public clonotypes totalled 2,741 in persistent patients, compared with around 930 in new patients. TCR diversity was lower in persistent Graves' patients (versus newly diagnosed ones).

Germline V gene sequence: CDR1 SGDLS, CDR2 YYNGEE. V lost 3 bases, J lost 0 bases, and 6 bases lay in between. The CDR3 runs to 13 residues. Arm-PCR of CDR3 regions and iRepertoire HTBI primers were the basis on which TCR beta libraries were built. Each CDR3 protein is one row after TCRdb ran MiXCR on the multiplex PCR reads. This sample has 600,000 to 650,000 distinct CDR3 sequences; about 16% occur once, and the top ten carry under 20%. This sample was also put to use in a study of T cells in Graves' hyperthyroidism and ophthalmopathy.

The sequence was collected from a woman younger than 45 with Graves disease. The V gene is TRBV9, the J gene TRBJ1-1, with no clear D. This sample comprised peripheral blood mononuclear cells (PBMCs), obtained at new diagnosis, from a patient treated with antithyroid drugs. In DNA form, the CDR3 reads TGTGCCAGCAGCGAGGCGATGAACACTGAAGCTTTCTTT. Translated: CASSEAMNTEAFF.